The entry below describes one T cell receptor (beta chain). This sample is drawn from a study of blood T cell repertoires in COVID-19. Produced via immunoSEQ multiplex PCR; TCRdb's table is partial and in-frame only. The data contain tens of thousands of clones, approximately 89% of them singletons. Germline V lookup: CDR1 MNHEY, CDR2 SMNVEV (reference sequence). Trimming at V came to 3 bases and at J to 5 bases, leaving 6 bases not matched to a gene. The CDR3 spans 15 residues. This chain joins TRBV27 and TRBJ1-2; TRBD1 aligns across 10 bases. Material: peripheral blood. This receptor was obtained from a man aged 50 to 59 with acute or convalescent COVID-19. CDR3 bases: TGTGCCAGCAGTTTGGGACAGGGGAGTGGTTATGGCTACACCTTC. It translates to CASSLGQGSGYGYTF.